This T cell receptor (beta chain) emerged from a study of shared clonotypes between healthy human individuals. Turning to the study itself: The composition of the donors was a couple of women and a few men aged 18 to 49. Study-wide points: Among a handful of donors, about 5% of naive CD4 clonotypes were found in common.

As concerns this clone: Its antigen is as yet unknown.

This CDR3 is 14 amino acids long. Germline CDR1 reads SEHNR; CDR2 reads FQNEAQ (reference sequence). V lost 1 base to trimming and J lost 0 bases, with 7 bases between them. The table came from immunoSEQ multiplex PCR; TCRdb's copy has only in-frame clones and leaves some out. The data show about 660,000 clones, under 80% seen once. Sample: memory CD4+ T cells sorted from blood. As for subset: CD45RA-negative fraction. This receptor was obtained from a woman in her 30s in good health. The chain is built from TRBV7-9 and TRBJ2-7; no clear D gene. The DNA for the CDR3 is TGTGCCAGCAGCTTAGACGGAACCTCCTACGAGCAGTACTTC. Encoded protein: CASSLDGTSYEQYF.